Listed below are T cell receptor beta chains from one sample, sequenced in a study of shared clonotypes between healthy human individuals. The method was immunoSEQ multiplex PCR; TCRdb's version includes in-frame clones alone and lacks a portion of them. The sample includes around 700,000 clones, approximately 75% of them seen just once. The sample was memory CD4+ T cells sorted from blood. The receptors come from a woman aged 30 to 39 in good health. The CDR3 runs from the conserved cysteine through the conserved F or W. A D gene is named only where the DNA matches it firmly. Not every row has a clone size; where given, it reads once, few, many or a size class.

TRBV6-1	TRBJ2-2	.	.	CASSGSTGNTGELFF	TGTGCCAGCAGTGGGTCGACAGGGAACACCGGGGAGCTGTTTTTT
TRBV19	TRBJ2-5	.	TRBD1	CASSAHGTGNGETQYF	TGTGCCAGTAGTGCCCACGGGACAGGGAATGGAGAGACCCAGTACTTC
TRBV5-1	TRBJ1-1	many	.	CASSADKNTEAFF	TGCGCCAGCAGCGCGGACAAGAACACTGAAGCTTTCTTT
TRBV30	TRBJ1-6	.	.	CAWSGSGHSPLHF	TGTGCCTGGAGTGGGTCAGGTCATTCACCCCTCCACTTT
TRBV2	TRBJ2-3	.	.	CASSPFLYTDTQYF	TGTGCCAGCAGCCCATTTCTTTACACAGATACGCAGTATTTT
TRBV6-6	TRBJ1-5	.	.	CASTNRVGQPQHF	TGTGCCAGCACCAACAGGGTAGGTCAGCCCCAGCATTTT
TRBV29-1	TRBJ1-4	many	TRBD1	CSVEGDRDEKLFF	TGCAGCGTTGAAGGGGACAGGGATGAAAAACTGTTTTTT
TRBV15	TRBJ1-4	.	.	CATSRSREKLFF	TGTGCCACCAGCAGATCCCGGGAAAAACTGTTTTTT
TRBV4-1	TRBJ1-2	.	TRBD1	CASSQDLTGDRSYGYTF	TGCGCCAGCAGCCAAGATTTGACTGGGGACAGGAGCTATGGCTACACCTTC
TRBV5-4	TRBJ2-7	few	TRBD1	CASRTGGASYEQYF	TGTGCCAGCAGGACAGGGGGCGCATCCTACGAGCAGTACTTC
TRBV6-9	TRBJ2-7	.	.	CASSSDSLGGEQYF	TGTGCCAGCAGCTCCGACTCCTTGGGGGGCGAGCAGTACTTC
TRBV29-1	TRBJ2-3	few	TRBD1	CSVEAGGGTDTQYF	TGCAGCGTTGAGGCAGGGGGAGGCACAGATACGCAGTATTTT
TRBV28	TRBJ1-5	.	.	CASSLGNNQPQHF	TGTGCCAGCAGCCTGGGTAACAATCAGCCCCAGCATTTT
TRBV28	TRBJ2-7	.	TRBD2	CASSFRDYRGEQYF	TGTGCCAGCAGTTTCCGGGACTACCGGGGGGAGCAGTACTTC
TRBV28	TRBJ1-1	few	.	CASSRQGPEAFF	TGTGCCAGCAGTCGACAAGGCCCTGAAGCTTTCTTT
TRBV28	TRBJ1-3	few	.	CASSSPQAASGNTIYF	TGTGCCAGCAGTTCACCACAGGCCGCCTCTGGAAACACCATATATTTT
TRBV10-3	TRBJ1-5	.	.	CAISGTANQPQHF	TGTGCCATCAGTGGGACGGCAAATCAGCCCCAGCATTTT
TRBV7-9	TRBJ2-1	.	TRBD2	CASSPTSGGNNEQFF	TGTGCCAGCAGCCCCACTAGCGGGGGGAACAATGAGCAGTTCTTC
TRBV7-9	TRBJ1-4	.	.	CASSSQVSNEKLFF	TGTGCCAGCAGCTCACAGGTTTCTAATGAAAAACTGTTTTTT
TRBV2	TRBJ1-1	.	.	CASSVLSIMNTEAFF	TGTGCCAGCAGTGTATTATCGATAATGAACACTGAAGCTTTCTTT
TRBV7-9	TRBJ2-3	.	.	CASRTTGEGDTQYF	TGTGCCAGCAGAACTACAGGGGAGGGAGATACGCAGTATTTT
TRBV18	TRBJ2-6	few	TRBD2	CASSRGSGVNSGANVLTF	TGTGCCAGCTCACGGGGTAGCGGGGTGAACTCTGGGGCCAACGTCCTGACTTTC
TRBV10-2	TRBJ2-2	.	.	CASRMAGSNTGELFF	TGCGCCAGCAGAATGGCGGGATCGAACACCGGGGAGCTGTTTTTT
TRBV4-1	TRBJ2-7	.	TRBD1	CASSQGTGISYEQYF	TGCGCCAGCAGCCAGGGGACAGGTATCTCCTACGAGCAGTACTTC
TRBV5-5	TRBJ1-4	.	.	CASSLFSESGEKLFF	TGTGCCAGCAGCTTGTTTTCCGAAAGTGGAGAAAAACTGTTTTTT
TRBV7-3	TRBJ2-7	.	TRBD1	CASMDRGAYEQYF	TGTGCCAGCATGGACAGGGGTGCCTACGAGCAGTACTTC
TRBV7-3	TRBJ2-3	.	.	CASSPGLATDTQYF	TGTGCCAGCAGCCCGGGGCTAGCCACAGATACGCAGTATTTT
TRBV14	TRBJ2-7	.	TRBD2	CASSPGLAGGPESYEQYF	TGTGCCAGCAGCCCGGGACTAGCGGGAGGGCCAGAGTCCTACGAGCAGTACTTC
TRBV6-5	TRBJ2-1	.	.	CASRIYNEQFF	TGTGCCAGCAGGATCTACAATGAGCAGTTCTTC